These T cell receptor beta chains were read from a single sample in a study of identical twins. TCRdb reprocessed the 5' RACE reads with MiXCR, giving one entry per CDR3 protein. The table has 450,000 or so distinct CDR3 sequences, 14% seen once. This sample also appeared in a second study, on yellow fever vaccine responses in identical twins.

The specimen was CD4+ T cells sorted from blood. The receptors originated from a woman aged 18-29 years in good health. The CDR3 runs from the conserved cysteine through the conserved F or W. The D gene is left open where the match is weak. Clone size is not always given. Where it is, it says once, few, many or a class for expanded clones.

d_call j_call v_call clone_size cdr3_aa cdr3_nt
TRBD2 TRBJ2-1 TRBV5-5 few CASSAKLAGGYNEQFF TGTGCCAGCAGCGCCAAGCTAGCGGGGGGCTACAATGAGCAGTTCTTC
- TRBJ1-2 TRBV29-1 few CSVDIYGTTNYGYTF TGCAGCGTTGATATATACGGGACTACTAACTATGGCTACACCTTC
- TRBJ2-2 TRBV7-9 - CASSPHPRNTGELFF TGTGCCAGCAGCCCCCACCCCCGGAACACCGGGGAGCTGTTTTTT
- TRBJ2-4 TRBV20-1 - CSASSLGPNKNIQYF TGCAGTGCTAGCAGTCTTGGGCCAAACAAAAACATTCAGTACTTC
- TRBJ2-1 TRBV4-2 - CASSHGTDSRSYNEQFF TGTGCCAGCAGCCACGGAACGGACAGCCGCTCCTACAATGAGCAGTTCTTC
TRBD1 TRBJ2-1 TRBV5-1 few CASTIAGTGVGEQFF TGCGCCAGCACCATTGCGGGGACAGGGGTCGGGGAGCAGTTCTTC
TRBD1 TRBJ1-5 TRBV5-1 - CASSWGTDSNQPQHF TGCGCCAGCAGCTGGGGGACAGATAGCAATCAGCCCCAGCATTTT
TRBD2 TRBJ2-5 TRBV10-2 few CASSEMGSGRGETQYF TGCGCCAGCAGTGAGATGGGTAGCGGGAGAGGAGAGACCCAGTACTTC
TRBD1 TRBJ1-2 TRBV5-1 few CASSLEGQGSYGYTF TGCGCCAGCAGCTTGGAGGGACAGGGATCCTATGGCTACACCTTC
TRBD1 TRBJ2-2 TRBV6-2/TRBV6-3 - CASNRGPGELFF TGTGCCAGCAACAGGGGTCCCGGGGAGCTGTTTTTT
- TRBJ2-7 TRBV9 few CASSVDWRTGHREQYF TGTGCCAGCAGCGTAGATTGGAGGACGGGACATCGCGAGCAGTACTTC
- TRBJ2-1 TRBV2 many CASSINEQFF TGTGCCAGCAGTATTAATGAGCAGTTCTTC
- TRBJ2-7 TRBV4-2 many CASSQGVLYEQYF TGTGCCAGCAGCCAAGGGGTTCTCTACGAGCAGTACTTC
- TRBJ2-1 TRBV7-3 few CASSQGGREQFF TGTGCCAGCAGCCAAGGGGGTAGGGAGCAGTTCTTC
TRBD1 TRBJ1-2 TRBV5-1 many CASTPFDRENYGYTF TGCGCCAGCACCCCCTTCGACAGGGAGAACTATGGCTACACCTTC
- TRBJ1-5 TRBV7-9 few CASSSGPGDQPQHF TGTGCCAGCAGCTCGGGGCCTGGCGATCAGCCCCAGCATTTT
TRBD1 TRBJ2-7 TRBV25-1 many CASSSRDRVGDEQYF TGTGCCAGCAGCTCCAGGGACAGGGTGGGTGACGAGCAGTACTTC
TRBD2 TRBJ2-7 TRBV12-3/TRBV12-4 - CARSRGPASGRFPYEQYF TGTGCCCGCAGTAGAGGGCCGGCTAGCGGGCGCTTTCCCTACGAGCAGTACTTC
TRBD1 TRBJ2-1 TRBV10-3 - CAISEGGTGANEQFF TGTGCCATCAGCGAAGGGGGGACAGGGGCCAATGAGCAGTTCTTC
- TRBJ2-2 TRBV12-5 - CASGLVQGGTGELFF TGTGCTAGTGGTTTGGTACAAGGGGGCACCGGGGAGCTGTTTTTT
- TRBJ2-2 TRBV28 few CASNPQNTGELFF TGTGCCAGCAATCCACAGAACACCGGGGAGCTGTTTTTT
TRBD2 TRBJ2-7 TRBV5-1 few CASSTGLAGVEEQYF TGCGCCAGCAGCACCGGACTAGCGGGAGTCGAAGAGCAGTACTTC
- TRBJ1-1 TRBV3-1 - CASSQLRDTEAFF TGTGCCAGCAGCCAGCTTAGGGATACTGAAGCTTTCTTT
- TRBJ2-2 TRBV10-3 many CAISDYTSNTGELFF TGTGCCATCAGTGATTACACATCGAACACCGGGGAGCTGTTTTTT
- TRBJ2-5 TRBV9 - CASSLGADQETQYF TGTGCCAGCAGCCTAGGGGCAGACCAAGAGACCCAGTACTTC
- TRBJ1-5 TRBV20-1 few CSAESLDRGDQPQHF TGCAGTGCTGAGTCCCTTGACAGAGGGGATCAGCCCCAGCATTTT
TRBD1 TRBJ1-2 TRBV5-5 - CASSFGQEAYGYTF TGTGCCAGCAGCTTTGGACAGGAGGCCTATGGCTACACCTTC
TRBD2 TRBJ2-5 TRBV5-1 many CASSPMTSGGLETQYF TGCGCCAGCAGCCCAATGACTAGCGGGGGGCTGGAGACCCAGTACTTC
- TRBJ2-6 TRBV2 - CASSEDVAGANVLTF TGTGCCAGCAGTGAAGACGTGGCTGGGGCCAACGTCCTGACTTTC
TRBD1 TRBJ1-1 TRBV27 - CASRLAGGAGTEAFF TGTGCCAGCAGGCTCGCAGGGGGCGCGGGCACTGAAGCTTTCTTT
- TRBJ2-7 TRBV5-1 - CASSLDRRGTSYEQYF TGCGCCAGCAGCTTGGATCGCAGGGGGACTTCCTACGAGCAGTACTTC
- TRBJ2-3 TRBV19 - CASSPRQATDTQYF TGTGCCAGTAGTCCCAGACAGGCTACAGATACGCAGTATTTT